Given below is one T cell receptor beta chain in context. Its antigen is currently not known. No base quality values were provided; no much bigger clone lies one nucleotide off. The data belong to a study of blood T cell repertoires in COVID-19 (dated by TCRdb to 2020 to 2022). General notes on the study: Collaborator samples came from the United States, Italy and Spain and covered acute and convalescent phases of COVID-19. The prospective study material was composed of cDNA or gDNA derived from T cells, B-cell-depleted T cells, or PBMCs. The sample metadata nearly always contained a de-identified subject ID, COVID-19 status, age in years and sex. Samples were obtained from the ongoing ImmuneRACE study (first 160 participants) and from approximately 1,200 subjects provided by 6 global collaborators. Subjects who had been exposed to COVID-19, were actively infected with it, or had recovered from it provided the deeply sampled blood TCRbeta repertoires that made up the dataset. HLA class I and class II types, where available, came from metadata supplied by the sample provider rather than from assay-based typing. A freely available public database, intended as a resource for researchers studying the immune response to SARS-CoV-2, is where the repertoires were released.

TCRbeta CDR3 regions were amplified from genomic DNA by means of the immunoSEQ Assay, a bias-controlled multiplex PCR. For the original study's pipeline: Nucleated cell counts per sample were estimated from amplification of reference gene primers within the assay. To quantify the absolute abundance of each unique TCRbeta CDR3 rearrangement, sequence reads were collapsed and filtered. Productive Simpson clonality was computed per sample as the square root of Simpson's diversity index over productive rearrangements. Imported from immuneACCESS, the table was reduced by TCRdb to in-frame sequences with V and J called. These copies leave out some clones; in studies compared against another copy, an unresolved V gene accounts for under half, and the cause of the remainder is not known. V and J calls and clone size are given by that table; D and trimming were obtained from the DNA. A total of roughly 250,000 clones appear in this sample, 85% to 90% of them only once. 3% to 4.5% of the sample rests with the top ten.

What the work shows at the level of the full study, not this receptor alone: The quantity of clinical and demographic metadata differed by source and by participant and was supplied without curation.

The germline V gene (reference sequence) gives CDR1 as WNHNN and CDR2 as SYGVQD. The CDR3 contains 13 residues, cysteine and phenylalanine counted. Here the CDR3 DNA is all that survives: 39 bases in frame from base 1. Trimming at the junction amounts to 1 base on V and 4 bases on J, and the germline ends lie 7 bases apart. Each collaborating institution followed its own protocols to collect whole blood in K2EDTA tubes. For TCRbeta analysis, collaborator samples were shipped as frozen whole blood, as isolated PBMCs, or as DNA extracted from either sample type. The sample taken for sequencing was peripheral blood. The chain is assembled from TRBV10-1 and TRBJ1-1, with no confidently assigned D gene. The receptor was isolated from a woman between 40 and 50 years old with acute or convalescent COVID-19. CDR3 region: CASSELPGTEAFF. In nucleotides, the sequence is TGCGCCAGCAGTGAGTTACCGGGCACTGAAGCTTTCTTT.